The 10 T cell receptor beta chains presented below share a single source sample, sequenced in a study of molecular identifiers for immune sequencing clone quantification. TCRdb analysed the PCR reads with MiXCR anew, one entry per CDR3 protein. This table holds under 600,000 distinct CDR3 sequences, about 20% found once. Sequences were obtained from naive CD8+ T cells from blood, with Jurkat cell RNA spiked in. Subset meaning: FACS-sorted CD8+CD4-CCR7+CD45RA+ naive T cells. The source of these receptors is a human donor in good health. Some libraries in this study had Jurkat cell RNA spiked in.

To note about this clonotype: One junction end does not reproduce the germline sequence, and a read error may be involved. As DNA, the CDR3 is TGCGCCAGCGGCCAAGATGGGACAGGGGCCCAGCCCCAGCATTTT. Protein product: CASGQDGTGAQPQHF. The rearrangement joins TRBV4-3 to TRBJ1-5, with 10 bases fitting TRBD1. Germline CDR1 reads LGHNA; CDR2 reads YSLEER. The CDR3 runs to 15 residues.

This clonotype was seen many times. V and J are TRBV6-5 and TRBJ1-1; D unclear. V dropped 0 bases and J dropped 2 bases, with 10 bases sitting between them. Germline V gene sequence: CDR1 MNHEY, CDR2 SVGAGI. The CDR3 extends over 15 amino acids. In DNA form, the CDR3 reads TGTGCCAGCAGTTACTCGACTATGGGTAACACTGAAGCTTTCTTT. Residues: CASSYSTMGNTEAFF.

Points on this clonotype: A much bigger clone sits one base away, suggesting this may be a read error. The chain joins TRBV7-9 to TRBJ1-1, with TRBD1 matching over 9 bases. Germline V gene lookup returns CDR1 SEHNR and CDR2 FQNEAQ (reference sequence). This CDR3 contains 15 residues. CDR3 in DNA: TGTGCCAGCAACTTAGGGACAGGGACGAACACTGAAGCTTTCTTT. Translated, it gives CASNLGTGTNTEAFF.

This clonotype was seen a handful of times. The rearrangement joins TRBV9 to TRBJ1-1; 7 nucleotides line up with TRBD1. The CDR3 is made up of 16 amino acids. Germline values: CDR1 SGDLS, CDR2 YYNGEE. J gave up 4 bases and V 0 bases, and 9 bases lay outside the gene matches. The CDR3 DNA reads TGTGCCAGCAGCGTAGCTTCAGGGGGAGGTGGCACTGAAGCTTTCTTT. Translation gives CASSVASGGGGTEAFF.

V gene TRBV19 combines with J gene TRBJ1-1; D remains ambiguous. Between the trimmed V and J ends, which lost 1 base and 5 bases, there was a span of 14 bases. Germline lookup yields CDR1 LNHDA and CDR2 SQIVND (reference sequence). The CDR3 is 15 residues long. The CDR3 sequence: CASSIGGGLWTEAFF. For the CDR3, the DNA is TGTGCCAGTAGTATAGGAGGCGGCCTGTGGACTGAAGCTTTCTTT.

Only a few counts were recorded for this clonotype. This rearrangement joins TRBV7-3 to TRBJ2-3; D uncertain. V was shortened by 4 bases and J by 1 base, with 12 bases between the two germline ends. The germline V gene encodes CDR1 SGHTA and CDR2 FQGTGA. The CDR3 runs to 15 residues. The CDR3 bases are TGTGCCAGCAGCTCATTGTCGGACCGCACAGATACGCAGTATTTT. It yields the protein CASSSLSDRTDTQYF.

With respect to this clonotype: Possible read error: a much larger clone is one base away. The chain couples TRBV6-1 to TRBJ2-7; 9 bases are shared with TRBD2. CDR1 and CDR2 from the germline V gene are MNHNS and SASEGT. This CDR3 is built from 13 residues. Trimming cost V 4 bases and J 4 bases; bases outside gene matches: 2. CDR3 region: CASSATSGYEQYF. CDR3 DNA sequence: TGTGCCAGCAGTGCCACTAGCGGGTACGAGCAGTACTTC.

The sample holds many counts of this clonotype. The chain couples TRBV28 to TRBJ2-7; D is ambiguous. Germline-derived CDR1 and CDR2 are MDHEN and SYDVKM. Trimming pared 3 bases from V and 3 bases from J, leaving 12 bases between. The CDR3 contains 14 residues. The CDR3 DNA sequence: TGTGCCAGCAGTTTCGGTGGGTTCGACTACGAGCAGTACTTC. As protein: CASSFGGFDYEQYF.

As concerns this clonotype: A clone one base away is much larger, so this may be a read error. The V gene is TRBV4-2, the J gene TRBJ2-1; 11 nucleotides match TRBD2. This CDR3 comprises 17 residues. The J segment lost 8 bases and the V segment lost 1 base, leaving 10 bases of the junction unmatched. Germline CDR1 reads LGHNA; CDR2 reads YNFKEQ. The CDR3: CASSQVAEGLAEYEQFF. The CDR3 bases are TGTGCCAGCAGCCAAGTAGCTGAGGGACTAGCGGAATATGAGCAGTTCTTC.

This clonotype turned up a few times. The chain recombines TRBV7-9 with TRBJ2-2; 7 positions match TRBD2. V trimming: 5 bases; J trimming: 2 bases; junction bases outside the gene matches: 8. The CDR3 is made up of 16 amino acids. Germline V gives CDR1 SEHNR, CDR2 FQNEAQ (reference sequence). CDR3 nucleotide sequence: TGTGCCAGCAGCCCTCTCCGGGACTACAACACCGGGGAGCTGTTTTTT. It translates to CASSPLRDYNTGELFF.